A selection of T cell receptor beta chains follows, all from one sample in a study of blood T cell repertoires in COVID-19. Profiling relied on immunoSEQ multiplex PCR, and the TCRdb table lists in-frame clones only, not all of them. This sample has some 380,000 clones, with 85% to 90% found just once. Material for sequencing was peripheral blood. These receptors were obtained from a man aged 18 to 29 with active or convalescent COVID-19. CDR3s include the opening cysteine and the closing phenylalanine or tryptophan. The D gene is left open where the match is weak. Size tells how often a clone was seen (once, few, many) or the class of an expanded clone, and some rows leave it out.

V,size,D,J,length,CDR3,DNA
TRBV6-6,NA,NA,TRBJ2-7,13,CASSPSRGSEQYF,TGTGCCAGCAGCCCAAGCAGGGGTTCCGAGCAGTACTTC
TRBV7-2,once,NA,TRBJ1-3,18,CASSAGAGAPTSGNTIYF,TGTGCCAGCAGCGCTGGGGCGGGGGCTCCTACTTCTGGAAACACCATATATTTT
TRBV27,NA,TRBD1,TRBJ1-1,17,CASSLTGAGRMNTEAFF,TGTGCCAGCAGTCTCACAGGGGCGGGAAGAATGAACACTGAAGCTTTCTTT
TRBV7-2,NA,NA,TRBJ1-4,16,CASSLKVTSAGEKLFF,TGTGCCAGCAGCTTAAAGGTTACCTCCGCGGGTGAAAAACTGTTTTTT
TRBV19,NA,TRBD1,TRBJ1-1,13,CASSTGGSTEAFF,TGTGCCAGTAGTACAGGGGGGAGCACTGAAGCTTTCTTT
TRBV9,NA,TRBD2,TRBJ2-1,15,CASTSGGAPYNEQFF,TGTGCCAGCACGAGCGGGGGGGCCCCATACAATGAGCAGTTCTTC
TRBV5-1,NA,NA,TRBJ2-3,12,CASSLVESTQYF,TGCGCCAGCAGCTTGGTGGAGTCTACGCAGTATTTT
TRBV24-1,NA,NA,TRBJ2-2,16,CATSDPDRFNTGELFF,TGTGCCACCAGTGACCCCGACAGGTTTAACACCGGGGAGCTGTTTTTT
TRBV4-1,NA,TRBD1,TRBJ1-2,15,CASSQVDRGSYGYTF,TGCGCCAGCAGCCAGGTCGACAGGGGAAGCTATGGCTACACCTTC
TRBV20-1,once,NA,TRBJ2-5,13,CSASGELQETQYF,TGCAGTGCTAGTGGCGAACTCCAAGAGACCCAGTACTTC
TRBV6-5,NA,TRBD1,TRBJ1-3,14,CASSRTGSGNTIYF,TGTGCCAGCAGTCGGACAGGGTCTGGAAACACCATATATTTT
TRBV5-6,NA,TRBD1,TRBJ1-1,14,CASSHRDRGTEAFF,TGTGCCAGCAGCCACCGGGACAGGGGAACTGAAGCTTTCTTT
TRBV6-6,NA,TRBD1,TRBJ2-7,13,CASSPGQGNEQYF,TGTGCCAGCAGTCCGGGACAGGGCAACGAGCAGTACTTC
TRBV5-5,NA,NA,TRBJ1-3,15,CASSSGPNSGNTIYF,TGTGCCAGCAGCTCTGGGCCTAACTCTGGAAACACCATATATTTT
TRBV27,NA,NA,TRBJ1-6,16,CASSPEGAALNSPLHF,TGTGCCAGCAGCCCTGAAGGGGCAGCCTTGAATTCACCCCTCCACTTT
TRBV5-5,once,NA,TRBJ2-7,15,CASSLGVGQAYEQYF,TGTGCCAGCAGCTTGGGAGTGGGACAAGCCTACGAGCAGTACTTC
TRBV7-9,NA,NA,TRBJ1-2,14,CASSLVPHTYGYTF,TGTGCCAGCAGCTTAGTTCCACATACCTATGGCTACACCTTC
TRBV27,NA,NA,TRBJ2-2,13,CASSLSFSGELFF,TGTGCCAGCAGTTTATCGTTCAGCGGGGAGCTGTTTTTT
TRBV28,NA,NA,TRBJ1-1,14,CASVWGPLNTEAFF,TGTGCCAGCGTATGGGGGCCGTTGAACACTGAAGCTTTCTTT
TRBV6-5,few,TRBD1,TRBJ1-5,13,CASSSDRGQPQHF,TGTGCCAGCAGTTCCGACAGGGGGCAGCCCCAGCATTTT
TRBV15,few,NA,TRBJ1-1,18,CATGNGSHNPFMNTEAFF,TGTGCCACCGGGAACGGGAGTCACAACCCCTTTATGAACACTGAAGCTTTCTTT
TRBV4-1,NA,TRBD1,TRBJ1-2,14,CASSKTGGGYGYTF,TGCGCCAGCAGCAAGACAGGGGGTGGCTATGGCTACACCTTC
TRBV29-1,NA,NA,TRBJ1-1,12,CSVRSAGTEAFF,TGCAGCGTTCGAAGCGCCGGGACAGAAGCTTTCTTT
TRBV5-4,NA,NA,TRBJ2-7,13,CASSFQGPYEQYF,TGTGCCAGCAGCTTCCAGGGGCCCTACGAGCAGTACTTC
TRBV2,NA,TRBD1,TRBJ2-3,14,CASRDRVTKDTQYF,TGTGCCAGCAGAGACAGGGTCACGAAAGATACGCAGTATTTT
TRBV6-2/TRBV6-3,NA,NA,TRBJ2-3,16,CASSYDTSRFTDTQYF,TGTGCCAGCAGTTACGATACTAGCAGATTCACAGATACGCAGTATTTT
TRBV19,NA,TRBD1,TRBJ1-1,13,CASSMQGDTEAFF,TGTGCCAGTAGTATGCAGGGGGACACTGAAGCTTTCTTT
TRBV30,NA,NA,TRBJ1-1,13,CAWSGRGNTEAFF,TGTGCCTGGAGTGGCCGGGGGAACACTGAAGCTTTCTTT
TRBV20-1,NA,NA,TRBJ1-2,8,CSWHGYTF,TGCAGCTGGCATGGCTACACCTTC
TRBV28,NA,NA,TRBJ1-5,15,CASSLWEGPNQPQHF,TGTGCCAGCAGTTTATGGGAGGGCCCTAATCAGCCCCAGCATTTT
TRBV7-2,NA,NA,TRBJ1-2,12,CASSLPSYGYTF,TGTGCCAGCAGCCTACCGAGCTATGGCTACACCTTC
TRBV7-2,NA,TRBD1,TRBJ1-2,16,CASSRGDRGPLGGYTF,TGTGCCAGCAGCAGGGGGGACAGGGGGCCATTGGGTGGCTACACCTTC
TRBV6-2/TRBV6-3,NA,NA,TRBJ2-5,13,CASSRSGRETQYF,TGTGCCAGCAGTCGGAGCGGTAGAGAGACCCAGTACTTC
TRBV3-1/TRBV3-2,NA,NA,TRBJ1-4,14,CASSPRRGGEKLFF,TGTGCCAGCAGCCCCCGGAGGGGGGGTGAAAAACTGTTTTTT
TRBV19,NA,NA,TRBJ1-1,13,CASSLGENTEAFF,TGTGCCAGTAGCCTAGGGGAGAACACTGAAGCTTTCTTT
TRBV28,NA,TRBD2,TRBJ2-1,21,CASSSSGSSGGAYHHINEQFF,TGTGCCAGCAGTTCCAGTGGGTCTAGCGGGGGGGCCTATCATCATATCAATGAGCAGTTCTTC